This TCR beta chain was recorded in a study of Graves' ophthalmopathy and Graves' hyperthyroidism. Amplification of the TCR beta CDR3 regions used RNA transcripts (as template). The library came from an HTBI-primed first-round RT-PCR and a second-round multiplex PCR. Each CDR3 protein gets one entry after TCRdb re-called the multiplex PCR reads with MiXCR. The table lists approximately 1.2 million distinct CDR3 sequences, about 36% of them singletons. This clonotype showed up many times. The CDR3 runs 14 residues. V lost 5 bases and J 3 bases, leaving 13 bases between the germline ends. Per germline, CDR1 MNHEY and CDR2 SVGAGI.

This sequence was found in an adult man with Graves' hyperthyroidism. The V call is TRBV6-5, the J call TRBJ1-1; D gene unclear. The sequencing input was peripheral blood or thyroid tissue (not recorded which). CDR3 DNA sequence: TGTGCCAGCAGTAACCCCTCGGGGTACACTGAAGCTTTCTTT. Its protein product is CASSNPSGYTEAFF.